The 20 T cell receptor beta chains below come from one sample, sequenced in a study of blood T cell repertoires in COVID-19. Assay: immunoSEQ multiplex PCR; the TCRdb copy retains only in-frame clones and omits some. The repertoire includes around 620,000 clones, more than 80% of them detected once, and roughly 0.25% sits in the top ten. The sample comprised peripheral blood. The receptors originated from a woman under 30 with acute or convalescent COVID-19.

J is TRBJ1-1 and V is TRBV9; no clear D gene. Germline CDR1 is SGDLS and CDR2 is YYNGEE. This CDR3 spans 14 amino acids. V dropped 4 bases and J dropped 4 bases, with 14 bases sitting between them. CDR3 in DNA: TGTGCCAGCAGCCCTACAGACCTGGGCACTGAAGCTTTCTTT. This translates into CASSPTDLGTEAFF.

The V and J genes are TRBV9 and TRBJ1-1, with 7 bases identical to TRBD1. Trimming at V came to 3 bases and at J to 9 bases, leaving 8 bases not matched to a gene. Germline CDR1 is SGDLS and CDR2 is YYNGEE. This CDR3 spans 13 amino acids. This CDR3 reads CASSGGTVQKAFF. The CDR3 nucleotides are TGTGCCAGCAGCGGGGGGACAGTCCAAAAAGCTTTCTTT.

The rearrangement uses TRBV7-9 and TRBJ1-5; D not resolved. Germline lookup yields CDR1 SEHNR and CDR2 FQNEAQ (reference sequence). The CDR3 loop spans 15 amino acids. V lost 5 bases and J lost 2, with 13 bases in between. The CDR3 DNA follows: TGTGCCAGCAGCCCGTCCCGGGGAGGCAATCAGCCCCAGCATTTT. It specifies CASSPSRGGNQPQHF.

This chain uses TRBV21-1 with TRBJ1-2. TRBV21-1 is designated a pseudogene. This CDR3 region has 15 residues. The CDR3 region has the DNA TGTGCCAGCAGCAAAGCCGGGGGGGCTGGCTGTGGCTACACCTTC. Its translation is CASSKAGGAGCGYTF.

The rearrangement joins TRBV29-1 to TRBJ2-7, with D tentatively TRBD2 (6 bases). The CDR3 contains 13 residues. Germline CDR1 reads SQVTM; CDR2 reads ANQGSEA. Trimming removed 3 bases at V and 0 bases at J, with 9 bases between. This CDR3 reads CSVEQEGSYEQYF. CDR3 in DNA: TGCAGCGTTGAGCAGGAGGGCTCCTACGAGCAGTACTTC.

The V and J genes are TRBV10-2 and TRBJ2-7; 8 bases are a match to TRBD2. The junction had 3 bases not matched to a gene; V was cut back by 6 bases and J by 2 bases. The germline gives CDR1 WSHSY, CDR2 SAAADI. The CDR3 sequence is 13 residues long. The CDR3 here is CASRREVPYEQYF. CDR3 nucleotide sequence: TGCGCCAGCAGGCGGGAGGTGCCCTACGAGCAGTACTTC.

The CDR3, as DNA: TGTGCCTGGAGTTCAGGGATAGAGCAGTACTTC. The encoded protein is CAWSSGIEQYF. The gene calls are TRBV30 and TRBJ2-7, with TRBD1 as a possible D gene (5 bases). This CDR3 has 11 amino acids. Germline V gives CDR1 GTSNPN, CDR2 SVGIG (reference sequence). Trimming stripped 2 bases from V and 7 bases from J, with 9 bases between.

This clone was recorded once. The V and J genes are TRBV24-1 and TRBJ1-1; tentative D call: TRBD1 (6 bases). Germline CDR1 reads KGHDR; CDR2 reads SFDVKD. Trimming removed 9 bases from V and 8 bases from J, with 12 bases in between. This CDR3 has 11 residues. The CDR3 bases are TGTGCCACCCAGCTCAGGGGAGAAGCTTTCTTT. It translates to CATQLRGEAFF.

The chain carries TRBV14 and TRBJ1-4; 12 bases map to TRBD1. CDR1 is SGHDN, CDR2 FVKESK, per germline. Unmatched junction bases numbered 4, after V lost 2 bases and J lost 3 bases. The CDR3 consists of 17 residues. CDR3 bases: TGTGCCAGCAGCCAACTGGGACAGGGGGCCGCTAATGAAAAACTGTTTTTT. Its protein product is CASSQLGQGAANEKLFF.

The V and J genes are TRBV7-9 and TRBJ1-2; 7 nucleotides line up with TRBD1. Germline V gene lookup returns CDR1 SEHNR and CDR2 FQNEAQ (reference sequence). This CDR3 has 18 residues. V was pared by 4 bases and J by 0 bases, with 14 bases of the junction left unmatched. CDR3 coding DNA: TGTGCCAGCAGCTCGACCGGGACAGAAGAGGTACCTAACTATGGCTACACCTTC. Translating gives CASSSTGTEEVPNYGYTF.

CDR3 residues: CASKGPSGNQPQHF. The DNA of the CDR3 is TGTGCCAGCAAGGGGCCCTCGGGCAATCAGCCCCAGCATTTT. The gene calls are TRBV28 and TRBJ1-5; TRBD1 is a possible D gene (5 bases). Trimming shortened V by 7 bases and J by 2 bases, and 12 bases separated the two germline ends. CDR3 length equals 14 residues. CDR1 MDHEN and CDR2 SYDVKM come from the germline V gene.

This clone has a single count. This chain joins TRBV20-1 and TRBJ2-3; TRBD2 might be the D (6 bases). Trimming took off 3 bases at V and 3 bases at J, with 19 bases between the two ends. CDR3 length equals 16 residues. Germline V CDR1 and CDR2: DFQATT, SNEGSKA (reference sequence). The CDR3 loop is CSASALASEATDTQYF. CDR3 DNA sequence: TGCAGTGCTAGTGCGCTAGCGTCAGAAGCTACAGATACGCAGTATTTT.

This clone was seen a single time. The rearrangement joins TRBV13 to TRBJ1-2; D possibly corresponds to TRBD1 (6 bases). V was shortened by 7 bases and J by 5 bases, with 17 bases between the two germline ends. Germline V gene lookup returns CDR1 PRHDT and CDR2 FYEKMQ (reference sequence). The length of the CDR3 is 14 residues. CDR3 in amino acids: CASTDGRGSYGYTF. As DNA, the CDR3 is TGTGCCAGCACCGACGGCAGGGGAAGTTATGGCTACACCTTC.

The genes are TRBV5-1 and TRBJ1-4; TRBD1 agrees at 7 bases. Looked up from germline, CDR1 is SGHRS and CDR2 is YFSETQ. The ends lost 0 bases at V and 10 bases at J; junction bases unmatched: 0. The CDR3 is made up of 12 amino acids. The CDR3 reads CASSLDRGKLFF. The CDR3 DNA is TGCGCCAGCAGCTTGGACAGGGGAAAACTGTTTTTT.

The chain has TRBV5-8 and TRBJ1-1, with D unresolved. This CDR3 has 11 residues. The germline gives CDR1 SGHTS, CDR2 YDEGEE. The V and J ends lost 6 bases and 3 bases respectively, with 6 bases between them. The CDR3 nucleotides are TGTGCCAGCAACCAGTACACTGAAGCTTTCTTT. Translating gives CASNQYTEAFF.

This clone was seen only a few times. The chain links TRBV4-3 to TRBJ1-2; the match to TRBD1 covers 8 bases. The J segment lost 0 bases and the V segment lost 1 base, leaving 1 base of the junction unmatched. The CDR3 totals 15 residues. From germline, CDR1 is LGHNA and CDR2 YSLEER. As DNA, the CDR3 is TGCGCCAGCAGCCAAGGGACAGGGACTAACTATGGCTACACCTTC. This gives the protein CASSQGTGTNYGYTF.

The gene calls are TRBV6-5 and TRBJ2-7, with 12 bases that match TRBD2. Trimming removed 8 bases from V and 0 bases from J; junction bases left unmatched: 5. This CDR3 has 15 residues. Per the germline V gene, CDR1 is MNHEY and CDR2 is SVGAGI. Here the CDR3 DNA reads TGTGCCAGCGGCGGACTAGCGGGGAGCTCCTACGAGCAGTACTTC. Its translation: CASGGLAGSSYEQYF.

The genes are TRBV7-9 and TRBJ2-4; D unclear. Germline CDR1 reads SEHNR; CDR2 reads FQNEAQ (reference sequence). The V gene lost 1 base and the J gene lost 7 bases, with 8 bases spanning the gap. This CDR3 is built from 13 residues. CDR3 residues: CASSLVLENIQYF. CDR3 DNA sequence: TGTGCCAGCAGCTTAGTGTTGGAGAACATTCAGTACTTC.

The J gene is TRBJ1-4, the V gene TRBV5-5; no clear D. Germline V gene data show CDR1 as SGHKS and CDR2 as YYEKEE (reference sequence). The CDR3 consists of 12 residues. V gave up 2 bases and J gave up 6 bases, with 5 bases separating them. The CDR3 region is CASSFGDEKLFF. The CDR3 bases are TGTGCCAGCAGCTTCGGGGATGAAAAACTGTTTTTT.

The table lists this clone with a few counts. The chain is built from TRBV21-1 and TRBJ1-1; the table's TRBD1 call for D was not verified on the DNA. TRBV21-1 is a recognized pseudogene. The CDR3 sequence is 15 residues long. The DNA for the CDR3 is TGTGCCAATCCTGAAGCTCAGGGGTTTTCTTCTGGAGCTTTCTTT. Translating gives CANPEAQGFSSGAFF.